This T cell receptor beta chain was identified in a study of blood T cell repertoires in COVID-19. The authors' processing: Reference gene primers were amplified, and this amplification served to estimate nucleated cell counts. The table came from immunoSEQ multiplex PCR; TCRdb's copy has only in-frame clones and leaves some out. The V and J calls and clone size are taken from that table; D and trimming were inferred from the DNA. Of some 150,000 clones listed, roughly 84% are singletons. Individuals drawn from some 25 US areas were about 18 to 90 years old. In assigning cohorts, the study relied on participant-reported clinical history. Exposed study participants had met a COVID-19 case within 2 weeks before entry. Germline trimming cut 3 bases from V and 5 bases from J; bases unmatched to any gene: 6. The length of the CDR3 is 14 residues. Germline V lookup: CDR1 SGHVS, CDR2 FNYEAQ.

The genes are TRBV7-6 and TRBJ2-7; TRBD1 agrees at 8 bases. Material: PBMCs or T cells enriched from blood (not recorded which). This clonotype was obtained from a woman in her forties or fifties who had been exposed to COVID-19. CDR3 DNA sequence: TGTGCCAGCAGCTTGTTAGGACAGGGCCACGAGCAGTACTTC. Protein sequence: CASSLLGQGHEQYF.